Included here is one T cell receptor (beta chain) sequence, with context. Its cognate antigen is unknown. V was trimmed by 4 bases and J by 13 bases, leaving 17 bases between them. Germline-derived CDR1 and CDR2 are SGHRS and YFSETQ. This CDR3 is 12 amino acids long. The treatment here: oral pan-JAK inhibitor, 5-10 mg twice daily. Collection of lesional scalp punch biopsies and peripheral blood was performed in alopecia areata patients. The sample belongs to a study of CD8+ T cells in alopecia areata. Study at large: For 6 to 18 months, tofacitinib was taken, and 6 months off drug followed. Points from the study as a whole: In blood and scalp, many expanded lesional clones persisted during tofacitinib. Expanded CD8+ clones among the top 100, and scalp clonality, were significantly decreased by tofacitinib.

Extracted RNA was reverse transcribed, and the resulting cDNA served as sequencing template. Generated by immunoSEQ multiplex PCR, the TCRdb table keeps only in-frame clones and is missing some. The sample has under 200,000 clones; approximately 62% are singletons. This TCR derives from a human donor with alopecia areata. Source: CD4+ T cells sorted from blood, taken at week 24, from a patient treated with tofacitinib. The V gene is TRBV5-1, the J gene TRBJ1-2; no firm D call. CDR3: CASSPGPSGITF. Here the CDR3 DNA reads TGCGCCAGCAGCCCCGGACCGAGTGGAATCACCTTC.